The clone carrying this T cell receptor (beta chain) was detected once. Its antigen is undetermined. Caucasian adults living in Nashville, Tennessee, provided all samples. The record originates from a study of shared clonotypes between healthy human individuals. The overall study: Researchers assigned three CD4 naive, three CD4 memory, two CD8 naive and one CD8 memory plate to each donor. Study results and limitations: Few donors restricted represented genetic and exposure-history diversity.

Evenly divided among several immunoSEQ plates was the genomic DNA of each subset. Assay: immunoSEQ multiplex PCR; the TCRdb copy retains only in-frame clones and omits some. Here the sample spans 2 million to 2.5 million clones, almost 96% being singletons. Trimming cost V 4 bases and J 5 bases, with 12 bases left between them. CDR1 and CDR2 (germline): MGHRA, YSYEKL. The CDR3 length is 13 residues. This sequence was found in a young man in good health. Sequencing used naive CD4+ T cells sorted from blood. Subset: CD45RA+ positively selected. The gene calls are TRBV4-1 and TRBJ2-7, with D possibly matching TRBD1 (6 bases). CDR3 in amino acids: CASSRQWTDEQYF. The CDR3 DNA reads TGCGCCAGCAGCCGACAATGGACAGACGAGCAGTACTTC.